Listed here is a single TCR beta chain. The data were obtained in a study of shared clonotypes between healthy human individuals. The CDR3 length is 15 residues. V was shortened by 2 bases and J by 0 bases, with 9 bases between the two germline ends. The germline CDR1 and CDR2 sequences are WNHNN and SYGVQD (reference sequence). Deep level was the assay's run setting. Clones were sequenced by immunoSEQ multiplex PCR, and TCRdb holds only the in-frame ones, with some missing. The sample has 850,000 to 1,200,000 clones; approximately 76% are singletons. The clonotype comes from a young man in good health. The material sequenced was memory CD4+ T cells sorted from blood. As to subset: CD45RA-negative fraction. The chain is built from TRBV10-1 and TRBJ2-3, with a weak D call TRBD2 (5 bases). The DNA of the CDR3 is TGCGCCAGCAGTGAGACCGGGATTAGCACAGATACGCAGTATTTT. This codes for CASSETGISTDTQYF.